The 23 T cell receptor beta chains presented below share a single source sample, sequenced in a study of T cell repertoires in cytomegalovirus infection. Via MiXCR, TCRdb re-called the reads, giving one row per CDR3 protein. The data show around 450,000 distinct CDR3 sequences, approximately 31% seen once. The sequenced material came from PBMCs. Every receptor here comes from a human donor in good health (CMV status not recorded). Some clones in this sample may be carry-over from other donors' samples.

In its sample, this clonotype was seen a few times. The chain carries TRBV10-3 and TRBJ2-7; D not certain. The CDR3 contains 13 residues. Germline CDR1 and CDR2: ENHRY and SYGVKD. V gave up 0 bases and J gave up 3 bases, with 6 bases separating them. The CDR3 spells CAISESQLYEQYF. For the CDR3, the DNA is TGTGCCATCAGTGAGTCACAACTCTACGAGCAGTACTTC.

Worth noting for this clonotype: A read error may account for a junction end that differs from germline. The chain is built from TRBV7-8 and TRBJ1-2, with 10 bases lining up with TRBD1. The CDR3 consists of 14 residues. Germline assignment: CDR1 SGHVS and CDR2 FQNEAQ. DNA for the CDR3: TGTGCCAACAGCTTAGGACAGGGGGTATATGGCTACACCTTC. It yields the protein CANSLGQGVYGYTF.

The V and J genes are TRBV19 and TRBJ1-1; D gene ambiguous. Trimming stripped 3 bases from V and 1 base from J, with 6 bases between. This CDR3 has 13 amino acids. Germline V gene data show CDR1 as LNHDA and CDR2 as SQIVND (reference sequence). The CDR3 DNA follows: TGTGCCAGTAGTATGGGAGGGAACACTGAAGCTTTCTTT. Translation gives CASSMGGNTEAFF.

Only one count was recorded for this clonotype. The chain links TRBV7-8 to TRBJ1-1; no definite D call. The V and J ends lost 3 bases and 11 bases respectively, with 16 bases between them. The CDR3 extends over 13 amino acids. Germline V gives CDR1 SGHVS, CDR2 FQNEAQ. CDR3 region: CASSLAGPPVAFF. The CDR3 nucleotides read TGTGCCAGCAGCTTGGCCGGGCCCCCTGTGGCTTTCTTT.

The rearrangement joins TRBV29-1 to TRBJ1-1; D ambiguous. Germline assignment: CDR1 SQVTM and CDR2 ANQGSEA. The CDR3 spans 12 residues. The V gene lost 5 bases and the J gene lost 1 base, with 8 bases spanning the gap. As DNA, the CDR3 is TGCAGCGTTTCGGACGGGAACACTGAAGCTTTCTTT. Translation gives CSVSDGNTEAFF.

This clonotype was counted between two and nine times. The genes are TRBV6-1 and TRBJ2-5; no clear D gene. CDR1 is MNHNS and CDR2 is SASEGT in the germline V gene. V shed 2 bases and J shed 5 bases, with 18 bases lying between them. The CDR3 is made up of 16 amino acids. CDR3 bases: TGTGCCAGCAGTGAACTAGAAGGAGTTTATCGGGAGACCCAGTACTTC. This encodes CASSELEGVYRETQYF.

This clonotype was seen more than once but under ten times. V gene TRBV6-2 or TRBV6-3 combines with J gene TRBJ1-1; possible D gene TRBD1, 6 bases. Germline V gene sequence: CDR1 MNHEY, CDR2 SVGEGT. V dropped 2 bases and J dropped 7 bases, with 14 bases sitting between them. The CDR3 is 14 residues long. The CDR3 sequence is CASSYRTVNLEAFF. The CDR3, as DNA: TGTGCCAGCAGTTACCGGACAGTCAACCTTGAAGCTTTCTTT.

A note on this clonotype: A read error may explain this, as a much larger clone is one base away. This chain links TRBV4-1 with TRBJ2-3, with TRBD1 matching over 9 bases. The germline gives CDR1 MGHRA, CDR2 YSYEKL. The CDR3 extends over 16 amino acids. J was trimmed by 6 bases and V by 2 bases; bases with no gene match: 9. The CDR3 loop reads CASSQPSRDRDDTQYF. The CDR3 region has the DNA TGCGCCAGCAGCCAACCCTCCCGGGACAGGGACGATACGCAGTATTTT.

There are a few counts of this clonotype. The rearrangement uses TRBV4-1 and TRBJ2-2; TRBD2 is a possible D gene (7 bases). Looked up from germline, CDR1 is MGHRA and CDR2 is YSYEKL. Trimming removed 3 bases from V and 6 bases from J, with 20 bases in between. CDR3 size: 17 residues. The CDR3 protein is CASSHSLGGAGAGELFF. The CDR3 nucleotides are TGCGCCAGCAGCCACTCCCTGGGGGGGGCTGGTGCCGGGGAGCTGTTTTTT.

This clonotype was observed a handful of times. The chain is built from TRBV6-5 and TRBJ2-3; TRBD2 matches at 10 bases. CDR1 MNHEY and CDR2 SVGAGI come from the germline V gene. This CDR3 is 17 amino acids long. V dropped 0 bases and J dropped 2; count of bases not matched to a gene: 5. Here the CDR3 reads CASSYSPGLAATDTQYF. The CDR3 DNA reads as TGTGCCAGCAGTTACTCACCCGGACTAGCGGCCACAGATACGCAGTATTTT.

For this clonotype: The missing conserved phenylalanine or tryptophan at the end of this CDR3 makes a read error likely. The chain recombines TRBV20-1 with TRBJ2-1, with D perhaps given as TRBD1 or TRBD2 (6 bases each). Germline V gives CDR1 DFQATT, CDR2 SNEGSKA (reference sequence). The CDR3 extends over 15 amino acids. Trimming shortened V by 1 base and J by 3 bases, and 13 bases separated the two germline ends. CDR3 amino acids: CSARVLGGGYNEQFL. CDR3 DNA: TGCAGTGCTAGAGTCTTGGGGGGCGGCTACAATGAGCAGTTCTTA.

The V gene is TRBV28, the J gene TRBJ2-7; 7 bases agree with TRBD2. CDR1 MDHEN and CDR2 SYDVKM come from the germline V gene. V lost 8 bases, J lost 3 bases, and 7 bases stayed unmatched. CDR3 length equals 13 residues. The CDR3 nucleotides are TGTGCCAGCGGAAGCGGGACCTACTACGAGCAGTACTTC. This translates into CASGSGTYYEQYF.

This clonotype turned up a few times. The chain joins TRBV12-3 or TRBV12-4 to TRBJ2-2, with TRBD1 as a possible D gene (5 bases). This CDR3 is built from 16 residues. V lost 5 bases and J lost 1, with 14 bases in between. The CDR3 nucleotides read TGTGCCAGCAGTACACACAGGATTAAGAACACCGGGGAGCTGTTTTTT. Translated: CASSTHRIKNTGELFF.

The chain carries TRBV20-1 and TRBJ2-1; the match to TRBD1 covers 8 bases. From germline, CDR1 is DFQATT and CDR2 SNEGSKA (reference sequence). Unmatched junction bases numbered 3, after V lost 6 bases and J lost 2 bases. The CDR3 contains 13 residues. The CDR3 region is CSARTGTYNEQFF. CDR3 sequence (DNA): TGCAGTGCCAGGACAGGGACCTACAATGAGCAGTTCTTC.

This clonotype showed up many times. The genes are TRBV12-3 or TRBV12-4 and TRBJ2-5, with D unresolved. The V and J ends lost 3 bases and 1 base respectively, with 9 bases between them. The CDR3 is 14 residues long. Here the CDR3 reads CASSLSSSQETQYF. The CDR3 bases are TGTGCCAGCAGTTTGTCTTCCAGCCAAGAGACCCAGTACTTC.

This chain uses TRBV7-9 with TRBJ1-1; D unclear. From germline, CDR1 is SEHNR and CDR2 FQNEAQ (reference sequence). The CDR3 loop spans 15 amino acids. The V gene lost 4 bases and the J gene lost 5 bases, with 17 bases spanning the gap. The CDR3 DNA reads as TGTGCCAGCAGCTCGCCGTGGAGGGAGTTGACTGAAGCTTTCTTT. The encoded protein is CASSSPWRELTEAFF.

Points on this clonotype: This may come from a read error, since a much larger clone is one base off. The rearrangement links TRBV7-2 to TRBJ2-7; no definite D call. The germline gives CDR1 SGHTA, CDR2 FQGNSA. This CDR3 contains 16 residues. The V gene lost 5 bases and the J gene lost 1 base, with 18 bases spanning the gap. CDR3 DNA: TGTGCCAGCAGCGAGTTCCGGGCCGCTCAATCCTACGAGCAGTACTTC. Translated, it gives CASSEFRAAQSYEQYF.

This clonotype was counted at least ten times. The chain employs TRBV7-2 and TRBJ1-5; 7 bases agree with TRBD1. V was clipped by 3 bases and J by 6 bases; unmatched bases: 8. Germline-derived CDR1 and CDR2 are SGHTA and FQGNSA. This CDR3 contains 15 residues. CDR3 in DNA: TGTGCCAGCAGCTTCATCCAGGGGGAGGGTCAGCCCCAGCATTTT. Translating it yields CASSFIQGEGQPQHF. The complete variable domain, with remaining parts taken from reference TRBV7-2 and TRBJ1-5, reads GAGVSQSPSNKVTEKGKDVELRCDPISGHTALYWYRQSLGQGLEFLIYFQGNSAPDKSGLPSDRFSAERTGGSVSTLTIQRTQQEDSAVYLCASSFIQGEGQPQHFGDGTRLSIL.

This clonotype was recorded many times. V gene TRBV7-9 combines with J gene TRBJ2-6; D is perhaps TRBD1 or TRBD2 (5 bases each). Looked up from germline, CDR1 is SEHNR and CDR2 is FQNEAQ (reference sequence). Between the trimmed V and J ends, which lost 5 bases and 0 bases, there was a span of 17 bases. This CDR3 has 18 amino acids. The CDR3 sequence: CASSHTGTASSGANVLTF. Here the CDR3 DNA reads TGTGCCAGCAGCCACACCGGGACGGCGAGCTCTGGGGCCAACGTCCTGACTTTC.

This clonotype has more than one count but fewer than ten. The gene calls are TRBV12-3 or TRBV12-4 and TRBJ1-2; D gene unclear. This CDR3 comprises 13 residues. Trimming pared 3 bases from V and 5 bases from J, leaving 10 bases between. This chain's CDR3 is CASSFGVEYGYTF. Here the CDR3 DNA reads TGTGCCAGCAGTTTTGGAGTGGAGTATGGCTACACCTTC.

V is TRBV5-4 and J is TRBJ2-1; possibly TRBD2 for D (7 bases). This CDR3 is built from 17 residues. Trimming removed 4 bases from V and 7 bases from J, with 24 bases in between. The germline V gene encodes CDR1 SGHNT and CDR2 YYREEE (reference sequence). The CDR3 is CASSRPPAGAPENEQFF. Here the CDR3 DNA reads TGTGCCAGCAGCCGACCCCCGGCGGGGGCGCCGGAGAATGAGCAGTTCTTC.

As concerns this clonotype: One base away lies a much larger clone, so this may be a sequencing read error. The chain uses TRBV7-6 and TRBJ2-7, with D maybe TRBD1 (5 bases). This CDR3 has 13 amino acids. Germline CDR1 and CDR2: SGHVS and FNYEAQ. V shed 8 bases and J shed 3 bases, with 14 bases lying between them. The CDR3 spells CASRQGWGYEQYF. The CDR3 DNA is TGTGCCAGCCGCCAGGGATGGGGCTACGAGCAGTACTTC.

This chain connects TRBV12-3 or TRBV12-4 to TRBJ1-2, with D tentatively TRBD1 (6 bases). This CDR3 spans 13 amino acids. Trimming cost V 6 bases and J 5 bases, with 13 bases left between them. The CDR3 DNA reads as TGTGCCAGCAGCCGGACAGAGAAATATGGCTACACCTTC. Residues: CASSRTEKYGYTF.